These T cell receptor beta chains were read from a single sample in a study of blood T cell repertoires in COVID-19. TCRdb's table, derived via immunoSEQ multiplex PCR, lists solely in-frame clones and lacks some. The sample includes around 170,000 clones, approximately 79% of them seen just once. Source material: peripheral blood. All receptors derive from a woman older than 75 with acute or convalescent COVID-19. The CDR3 runs from the conserved cysteine through the conserved F or W. Each record gives: clone size, D gene, V gene, J gene, CDR3 protein, CDR3 DNA. The D gene is left open where the match is weak. The listing skips clone size in some rows; elsewhere it reads once, few, many or a size class.

-	-	TRBV21-1	TRBJ2-7	CASSTVPREKSYEQYF	TGTGCCAGCAGCACTGTCCCCCGGGAGAAATCCTACGAGCAGTACTTC
few	TRBD1	TRBV7-9	TRBJ1-4	CASSLFLGRGPEKLFF	TGTGCCAGCAGCTTATTCCTGGGCAGGGGGCCGGAAAAACTGTTTTTT
few	-	TRBV18	TRBJ2-1	CASLRGSYNEQFF	TGTGCCAGCTTACGGGGGTCCTACAATGAGCAGTTCTTC
-	TRBD2	TRBV28	TRBJ2-3	CASSSLGLAGDTQYF	TGTGCCAGCAGTTCCCTGGGACTAGCAGGAGATACGCAGTATTTT
many	TRBD2	TRBV5-4	TRBJ2-5	CASSKAGGLKETQYF	TGTGCCAGCAGCAAAGCGGGAGGTCTCAAAGAGACCCAGTACTTC
few	TRBD1	TRBV6-5	TRBJ1-6	CASRRGQTDSPLHF	TGTGCCAGCAGGAGGGGACAGACGGATTCACCCCTCCACTTT
-	-	TRBV7-2	TRBJ2-7	CASSLWATSGDEQYF	TGTGCCAGCAGCTTATGGGCAACTTCAGGGGACGAGCAGTACTTC
-	-	TRBV6-5	TRBJ1-4	CASSYSGGGDEKLFF	TGTGCCAGCAGTTACTCGGGGGGTGGAGACGAAAAACTGTTTTTT
-	-	TRBV2	TRBJ2-2	CASSERRGYNTGELFF	TGTGCCAGCAGTGAAAGGCGGGGATATAACACCGGGGAGCTGTTTTTT
-	-	TRBV6-5	TRBJ2-7	CASSSNVESYEQYF	TGTGCCAGCAGTTCGAACGTAGAGTCCTACGAGCAGTACTTC
-	TRBD2	TRBV19	TRBJ2-1	CASSALAGGGSEQFF	TGTGCCAGTAGTGCACTAGCGGGAGGGGGTAGTGAGCAGTTCTTC
-	-	TRBV24-1	TRBJ2-2	CATSDYRGTNTGELFF	TGTGCCACCAGTGATTATCGAGGGACGAACACCGGGGAGCTGTTTTTT
-	TRBD1	TRBV10-3	TRBJ1-2	CAISALGQGGNGYTF	TGTGCCATCAGTGCTTTGGGACAGGGCGGTAATGGCTACACCTTC
-	-	TRBV10-3	TRBJ1-1	CAISDGSGWTEAFF	TGTGCCATCAGTGATGGGTCGGGGTGGACTGAAGCTTTCTTT
-	-	TRBV5-1	TRBJ1-1	CASNIGQTGGNTEAFF	TGCGCCAGCAATATTGGACAAACCGGGGGGAACACTGAAGCTTTCTTT
-	TRBD1	TRBV2	TRBJ2-1	CASRDRDYNEQFF	TGTGCCAGCAGGGACAGGGATTACAATGAGCAGTTCTTC
-	TRBD2	TRBV5-4	TRBJ2-3	CASSLRLAGSTDTQYF	TGTGCCAGCAGCCTCCGACTAGCGGGGAGCACAGATACGCAGTATTTT
few	TRBD1	TRBV6-5	TRBJ1-2	CASSYSGTGDYGYTF	TGTGCCAGCAGTTACTCCGGGACAGGGGACTATGGCTACACCTTC
-	TRBD1	TRBV2	TRBJ1-5	CASSEATGDQPQHF	TGTGCCAGCAGTGAAGCGACAGGGGATCAGCCCCAGCATTTT
-	-	TRBV25-1	TRBJ1-4	CASSDSQDLSGKLFF	TGTGCCAGCAGTGACTCTCAGGATCTATCCGGAAAACTGTTTTTT
-	-	TRBV10-2	TRBJ1-5	CASPTGTIGSNQPQHF	TGCGCCAGTCCCACCGGGACAATTGGTAGCAATCAGCCCCAGCATTTT
-	-	TRBV14	TRBJ2-7	CASSQDNVRDWRVGTYEQYF	TGTGCCAGCAGCCAAGATAATGTCAGGGACTGGAGGGTCGGAACCTACGAGCAGTACTTC
-	-	TRBV2	TRBJ2-5	CASTGLRVGETQYF	TGTGCCAGCACCGGTCTCAGGGTAGGAGAGACCCAGTACTTC
once	-	TRBV4-1	TRBJ2-5	CASSQTAWETQYF	TGCGCCAGCAGTCAGACAGCGTGGGAGACCCAGTACTTC
-	TRBD2	TRBV18	TRBJ2-1	CASSPQRAGKNEQFF	TGTGCCAGCTCCCCTCAAAGAGCGGGGAAAAATGAGCAGTTCTTC
few	-	TRBV28	TRBJ1-1	CASSSEVQGTEAFF	TGTGCCAGCAGTTCAGAAGTTCAGGGCACTGAAGCTTTCTTT
-	TRBD1	TRBV28	TRBJ1-3	CASSWTGSGNTIYF	TGTGCCAGCAGTTGGACAGGGTCTGGAAACACCATATATTTT
few	TRBD1	TRBV10-1	TRBJ1-1	CASSSQTGEAFF	TGCGCCAGCAGTTCTCAGACAGGGGAAGCTTTCTTT
few	-	TRBV18	TRBJ2-7	CASSRIQDSYEQYF	TGTGCCAGCTCTCGAATCCAGGACTCCTACGAGCAGTACTTC
-	-	TRBV7-2	TRBJ1-6	CASSLYSSPLHF	TGTGCCAGCAGCTTATATTCTTCACCCCTCCACTTT
-	-	TRBV7-9	TRBJ2-7	CASSLEVGEQYF	TGTGCCAGCAGCCTTGAGGTGGGCGAGCAGTACTTC
-	TRBD1	TRBV5-1	TRBJ2-4	CASSLQGVLNIQYF	TGCGCCAGCAGCTTACAGGGGGTGTTAAACATTCAGTACTTC
-	-	TRBV2	TRBJ1-1	CASSLGEGVEAFF	TGTGCCAGCAGTCTTGGCGAAGGGGTTGAAGCTTTCTTT
-	TRBD1	TRBV9	TRBJ2-5	CASSGQGAVRETQYF	TGTGCCAGCAGCGGACAGGGGGCGGTCAGGGAGACCCAGTACTTC
-	TRBD1	TRBV29-1	TRBJ1-1	CSDRGQPNTEAFF	TGCAGCGACCGGGGACAGCCGAACACTGAAGCTTTCTTT
-	-	TRBV7-9	TRBJ2-2	CASSTEADGELFF	TGTGCCAGCAGCACCGAAGCGGACGGGGAGCTGTTTTTT
-	-	TRBV6-2/TRBV6-3	TRBJ2-1	CASSFHERDTEQFF	TGTGCCAGCAGTTTCCATGAGCGGGACACTGAGCAGTTCTTC
-	TRBD2	TRBV9	TRBJ2-2	CASSPFSGSNTGELFF	TGTGCCAGCAGCCCCTTTAGCGGGTCGAACACCGGGGAGCTGTTTTTT
-	-	TRBV29-1	TRBJ2-5	CSAHQTEQETQYF	TGCAGCGCTCACCAGACGGAGCAAGAGACCCAGTACTTC
few	-	TRBV6-4	TRBJ1-6	CASSDSRGLVILNSPLHF	TGTGCCAGCAGTGACTCGAGAGGGTTAGTGATCTTAAATTCACCCCTCCACTTT
-	-	TRBV3-1/TRBV3-2	TRBJ2-2	CASSQEGQGVAGTGELFF	TGTGCCAGCAGCCAAGAAGGACAGGGCGTAGCGGGCACCGGGGAGCTGTTTTTT
-	-	TRBV19	TRBJ2-1	CASSMLQTYGQFF	TGTGCCAGTAGTATGTTACAGACCTATGGGCAGTTCTTC
-	-	TRBV9	TRBJ2-1	CASSVTETYNEQFF	TGTGCCAGCAGCGTAACTGAAACCTACAATGAGCAGTTCTTC
-	-	TRBV21-1	TRBJ1-4	CASSSKRPEGHELSREKLFF	TGTGCCAGCAGCTCTAAACGGCCGGAGGGGCATGAACTCTCGAGGGAAAAACTGTTTTTT
-	-	TRBV5-1	TRBJ1-6	CASSLVAGREDSPLHF	TGCGCCAGCAGCTTGGTTGCGGGGAGAGAGGATTCACCCCTCCACTTT
-	TRBD1	TRBV7-6	TRBJ2-1	CASSLTGGLGDEQFF	TGTGCCAGCAGCTTAACAGGGGGCCTAGGGGATGAGCAGTTCTTC
few	TRBD1	TRBV29-1	TRBJ2-7	CSVVGQGAQEQYF	TGCAGCGTTGTGGGACAGGGGGCACAAGAGCAGTACTTC
-	TRBD2	TRBV27	TRBJ2-7	CASSQAGGLRSEQYF	TGTGCCAGCAGTCAAGCGGGAGGGCTAAGGAGCGAGCAGTACTTC
-	-	TRBV30	TRBJ1-1	CAWGTGLNTEAFF	TGTGCCTGGGGTACAGGGTTGAACACTGAAGCTTTCTTT
-	TRBD1	TRBV12-5	TRBJ1-5	CASAVRGPGGNQPQHF	TGTGCTAGTGCCGTCAGGGGGCCGGGCGGCAATCAGCCCCAGCATTTT
-	-	TRBV7-2	TRBJ1-5	CASSLGGIRSQPQHF	TGTGCCAGCAGCTTAGGAGGGATAAGGAGTCAGCCCCAGCATTTT
-	TRBD2	TRBV24-1	TRBJ2-5	CATSSPLAGNQETQYF	TGTGCCACCAGTTCTCCGCTAGCGGGAAACCAAGAGACCCAGTACTTC
-	TRBD2	TRBV6-5	TRBJ2-7	CASTLRLAGGGEQYF	TGTGCCAGCACCTTGAGACTAGCGGGAGGGGGCGAGCAGTACTTC
-	-	TRBV6-2/TRBV6-3	TRBJ2-1	CASSYGIKQFF	TGTGCCAGCAGTTACGGCATTAAGCAGTTCTTC
-	-	TRBV3-1/TRBV3-2	TRBJ1-4	CASSARSPGDNEKLFF	TGTGCCAGCAGCGCCCGATCACCGGGGGATAATGAAAAACTGTTTTTT
-	TRBD1	TRBV28	TRBJ1-6	CASRDRANSPLHF	TGTGCCAGCCGGGACAGGGCTAATTCACCCCTCCACTTT
-	-	TRBV5-1	TRBJ2-5	CASSLAGGETQYF	TGCGCCAGCAGCTTGGCTGGGGGGGAGACCCAGTACTTC
-	TRBD1	TRBV5-4	TRBJ2-7	CASSLRQGGEQYF	TGTGCCAGCAGCCTTAGACAGGGTGGCGAGCAGTACTTC
-	-	TRBV7-8	TRBJ2-1	CASSLAKSYFEQFF	TGTGCCAGCAGCTTAGCGAAGTCCTATTTCGAGCAGTTCTTC